These 23 T cell receptor beta chains were sequenced from one sample in a study of beta chain features in type 1 diabetes. Expressed TCRB transcripts were sequenced after all isolated RNA was converted to cDNA. Measured with immunoSEQ multiplex PCR; TCRdb has only the in-frame clones, and not every one. The table records 300,000 to 400,000 clones, 10% to 15% of them present only once. The sample consisted of naive CD4+ T cells from blood. The origin of the receptors is a man between 18 and 29 years old in good health.

This clone was seen a few times. The genes are TRBV6-6 and TRBJ1-1; TRBD1 matches 9 bases. The CDR3 covers 15 residues. V lost 6 bases to trimming and J lost 1 base; unmatched junction nucleotides: 6. Germline values: CDR1 MNHNY, CDR2 SVGAGI (reference sequence). For the CDR3, the DNA is TGTGCCAGCAGCCCCCGGACAGGGGCGAACACTGAAGCTTTCTTT. This translates into CASSPRTGANTEAFF.

This clone was seen a few times. The rearrangement links TRBV2 to TRBJ1-2; no reliable D call. Trimming cost V 3 bases and J 1 base, with 6 bases left between them. Germline V lookup: CDR1 SNHLY, CDR2 FYNNEI. This CDR3 comprises 13 residues. The CDR3 reads CASSEEGNYGYTF. The CDR3 DNA reads as TGTGCCAGCAGTGAGGAGGGTAACTATGGCTACACCTTC.

The chain is built from TRBV19 and TRBJ1-5; D might be TRBD1 (6 bases). The CDR3 totals 14 residues. Germline V gives CDR1 LNHDA, CDR2 SQIVND (reference sequence). V lost 6 bases and J 4 bases, leaving 13 bases between the germline ends. CDR3 protein: CASSDRSPNQPQHF. Here the CDR3 DNA reads TGTGCCAGTAGCGACAGGTCCCCGAATCAGCCCCAGCATTTT.

The chain uses TRBV12-5 and TRBJ2-1; 7 bases are a match to TRBD1. From germline, CDR1 is LGHNT and CDR2 FRNRAP. The CDR3 extends over 13 amino acids. Unmatched junction bases numbered 3, after V lost 0 bases and J lost 10 bases. Written as DNA, the CDR3 is TGTGCTAGTGGTTTGGTACTAGGGGGCGAGCAGTTCTTC. Amino acids: CASGLVLGGEQFF. The variable domain in full, completed from reference TRBV12-5 and TRBJ2-1, reads DARVTQTPRHKVTEMGQEVTMRCQPILGHNTVFWYRQTMMQGLELLAYFRNRAPLDDSGMPKDRFSAEMPDATLATLKIQPSEPRDSAVYFCASGLVLGGEQFFGPGTRLTVL.

In its sample, this clone was seen a few times. The chain employs TRBV7-2 and TRBJ2-3, with TRBD2 matching 9 bases. The length of the CDR3 is 15 residues. V shed 2 bases and J 5 bases; nucleotides not matched to a gene: 5. Germline lookup yields CDR1 SGHTA and CDR2 FQGNSA. The CDR3 DNA is TGTGCCAGCAGCTTAACGTGGCGGGGGGGAGATACGCAGTATTTT. As protein: CASSLTWRGGDTQYF.

This clone appeared a few times. CDR3 in DNA: TGTGCCAGCAGTCCGACAGGTATCCGTGAAAAACTGTTTTTT. It translates to CASSPTGIREKLFF. The genes are TRBV6-5 and TRBJ1-4; weak D call: TRBD1 (6 bases). CDR3 length equals 14 residues. Germline CDR1 and CDR2: MNHEY and SVGAGI. The ends were cut back, 5 bases at V and 7 bases at J, with 14 bases in the middle.

This clone was found a few times. The chain uses TRBV11-1 and TRBJ2-5; 9 bases map to TRBD1. The junction had 8 bases not matched to a gene; V was cut back by 5 bases and J by 1 base. The CDR3 runs to 16 residues. CDR1 SGHAT and CDR2 FQDESV come from the germline V gene (reference sequence). The CDR3 sequence is CASSHARTGVQETQYF. CDR3 DNA: TGTGCCAGCAGCCATGCCAGGACAGGGGTCCAAGAGACCCAGTACTTC. Based on the CDR3 plus reference TRBV11-1 and TRBJ2-5, the full variable domain is EAEVAQSPRYKITEKSQAVAFWCDPISGHATLYWYRQILGQGPELLVQFQDESVVDDSQLPKDRFSAERLKGVDSTLKIQPAELGDSAMYLCASSHARTGVQETQYFGPGTRLLVL.

There are a few counts of this clone. The gene calls are TRBV18 and TRBJ2-3, with 9 bases fitting TRBD1. This CDR3 has 14 amino acids. With 4 bases clipped from V and 3 bases from J, the junction kept 2 bases outside the gene matches. Germline CDR1 reads KGHSH; CDR2 reads LQKENI. Here the CDR3 reads CASSQGQGTDTQYF. In DNA form, the CDR3 reads TGTGCCAGCTCACAGGGACAGGGTACAGATACGCAGTATTTT.

The chain uses TRBV18 and TRBJ2-7; 9 bases are a match to TRBD2. This CDR3 region has 15 residues. The V gene's germline CDR1 is KGHSH and CDR2 LQKENI. V was clipped by 0 bases and J by 2 bases; unmatched bases: 2. This CDR3 reads CASSPPTSGTYEQYF. Here the CDR3 DNA reads TGTGCCAGCTCACCACCGACTAGCGGTACCTACGAGCAGTACTTC.

This clone was counted only a few times. The rearrangement joins TRBV28 to TRBJ2-1; 10 bases fit TRBD1. From germline, CDR1 is MDHEN and CDR2 SYDVKM. The length of the CDR3 is 14 residues. V lost 6 bases to trimming and J lost 7 bases; unmatched junction nucleotides: 6. The CDR3 protein is CASRPGQGWNEQFF. CDR3 bases: TGTGCCAGCAGACCGGGACAGGGGTGGAATGAGCAGTTCTTC.

This chain connects TRBV29-1 to TRBJ2-1; 8 nucleotides align to TRBD2. The junction had 14 bases not matched to a gene; V was cut back by 4 bases and J by 9 bases. The length of the CDR3 is 15 residues. Germline lookup yields CDR1 SQVTM and CDR2 ANQGSEA. This CDR3 is CSVGGVAGRVSEQFF. CDR3 DNA sequence: TGCAGCGTTGGGGGGGTAGCGGGGAGAGTGAGTGAGCAGTTCTTC.

This clone has a handful of counts. CDR3 residues: CAWKGRGQGGEKLFF. CDR3 sequence (DNA): TGTGCCTGGAAAGGCAGGGGGCAGGGAGGTGAAAAACTGTTTTTT. V usage is TRBV30 and J usage is TRBJ1-4, with 8 nucleotides matching TRBD1. Trimming took 4 bases from V and 7 from J; bases not matched to a gene: 11. Germline-derived CDR1 and CDR2 are GTSNPN and SVGIG (reference sequence). This CDR3 is 15 amino acids long.

This chain uses TRBV6-4 with TRBJ1-2; 10 nucleotides align to TRBD1. Trimming removed 5 bases from V and 6 bases from J; junction bases left unmatched: 3. The CDR3 is 13 residues long. The germline gives CDR1 MRHNA, CDR2 SNTAGT. CDR3 residues: CASSLDRGHGYTF. CDR3 DNA: TGTGCCAGCAGTCTCGACAGGGGGCATGGCTACACCTTC.

The chain couples TRBV30 to TRBJ1-1; no definite D call. Trimming pared 4 bases from V and 2 bases from J, leaving 11 bases between. Germline V gives CDR1 GTSNPN, CDR2 SVGIG (reference sequence). The CDR3 sequence is 13 residues long. In DNA form, the CDR3 reads TGTGCCTGGACTACGAACAGTAACACTGAAGCTTTCTTT. It is translated as CAWTTNSNTEAFF.

This clone was recorded a few times. The chain joins TRBV30 to TRBJ1-5; perhaps TRBD1 as D (5 bases). The V end lost 8 bases, the J end lost 0 bases, and 14 bases lay between the germline ends. CDR3 size: 14 residues. The V gene's germline CDR1 is GTSNPN and CDR2 SVGIG (reference sequence). The CDR3 loop reads CALSSGNSNQPQHF. The CDR3 region has the DNA TGTGCCCTTAGCTCAGGGAATAGCAATCAGCCCCAGCATTTT.

The chain uses TRBV6-5 and TRBJ2-5, with no clear D. Germline assignment: CDR1 MNHEY and CDR2 SVGAGI. CDR3 length equals 13 residues. Trimming left V 3 bases short and J 4 bases short, with 9 bases between. The CDR3: CASSYLARETQYF. The CDR3 bases are TGTGCCAGCAGTTATCTCGCGAGAGAGACCCAGTACTTC.

The V gene is TRBV30, the J gene TRBJ2-3; 11 bases map to TRBD1. V was pared by 0 bases and J by 3 bases, with 8 bases of the junction left unmatched. The germline CDR1 and CDR2 sequences are GTSNPN and SVGIG (reference sequence). This CDR3 is built from 17 residues. CDR3 protein: CAWSVGTGTGGTDTQYF. The CDR3 DNA reads TGTGCCTGGAGTGTCGGGACCGGGACAGGGGGTACAGATACGCAGTATTTT.

This clone turned up a few times. The chain joins TRBV4-1 to TRBJ1-2; D not resolved. Germline CDR1 reads MGHRA; CDR2 reads YSYEKL. Between the trimmed V and J ends, which lost 2 bases and 2 bases, there was a span of 9 bases. The CDR3 length is 14 residues. DNA for the CDR3: TGCGCCAGCAGCCAACCATCACAGAACTATGGCTACACCTTC. Translated, it gives CASSQPSQNYGYTF.

This clone has more than one count but fewer than ten. The rearrangement joins TRBV9 to TRBJ2-2, with TRBD2 identical over 8 bases. V dropped 0 bases and J dropped 7; count of bases not matched to a gene: 5. The CDR3 sequence is 15 residues long. Germline values: CDR1 SGDLS, CDR2 YYNGEE. In DNA, the CDR3 is TGTGCCAGCAGCGTAGCGGGGGGGCCGGGCGGGGAGCTGTTTTTT. It is translated as CASSVAGGPGGELFF.

This clone has a handful of counts. The V and J genes are TRBV5-1 and TRBJ1-6; D possibly corresponds to TRBD1 (6 bases). V was clipped by 5 bases and J by 8 bases, with 17 bases between them. The germline CDR1 and CDR2 sequences are SGHRS and YFSETQ. The CDR3 spans 15 residues. As DNA, the CDR3 is TGCGCCAGCAGTCCAGGGGTGGCCTGGGATTCACCCCTCCACTTT. Translated, it gives CASSPGVAWDSPLHF.

The J gene is TRBJ2-7, the V gene TRBV5-4; 12 nucleotides align to TRBD2. CDR3 size: 16 residues. Unmatched junction bases numbered 3, after V lost 0 bases and J lost 2 bases. The V gene's germline CDR1 is SGHNT and CDR2 YYREEE (reference sequence). Here the CDR3 reads CASSLGRTSGTYEQYF. The CDR3 coding sequence is TGTGCCAGCAGCTTGGGAAGGACTAGCGGGACCTACGAGCAGTACTTC.

The chain joins TRBV19 to TRBJ2-3, with 8 bases fitting TRBD1. Trimming at V came to 6 bases and at J to 4 bases, leaving 6 bases not matched to a gene. The CDR3 spans 14 residues. Germline loops: CDR1 LNHDA, CDR2 SQIVND (reference sequence). In nucleotides, the CDR3 is TGTGCCAGTAGGAACACAGGGGGAGCAGATACGCAGTATTTT. This codes for CASRNTGGADTQYF.

Only a few counts were recorded for this clone. This chain joins TRBV29-1 and TRBJ2-7; TRBD2 aligns across 13 bases. The germline V gene has CDR1 SQVTM and CDR2 ANQGSEA. The CDR3 totals 17 residues. V trimming: 3 bases; J trimming: 2 bases; junction bases outside the gene matches: 10. CDR3 amino acids: CSVEGTSGGDLTYEQYF. The CDR3 DNA reads as TGCAGCGTTGAGGGCACTAGCGGGGGGGACCTAACCTACGAGCAGTACTTC.